The clone carrying this TCR beta chain has just a few counts. The same CDR3 arises from other DNA sequences in this sample as well. Methods used by the authors: It was from reference gene primer amplification that nucleated cell counts were estimated. The protocol was immunoSEQ multiplex PCR, while the TCRdb copy is restricted to in-frame clones and leaves out a portion. The DNA was the basis for D and trimming; V, J and clone size are from that table. The profile shows 200,000 or so clones, approximately 84% of them singletons. This CDR3 spans 15 amino acids. The germline V gene has CDR1 SEHNR and CDR2 FQNEAQ (reference sequence). V was clipped by 1 base and J by 0 bases, with 6 bases between them. The record originates from a study of blood T cell repertoires in COVID-19. Overall study: COVID-19 samples from acute and convalescent phases originated in the United States, Italy and Spain. Sources were T cells, B-cell-depleted T cells, or PBMCs; the material itself was cDNA or gDNA.

The gene calls are TRBV7-9 and TRBJ1-4; no definite D call. Material: peripheral blood. This receptor was taken from a human donor with acute or convalescent COVID-19. The donor label of this sample is uncertain. CDR3 region: CASSLGSATNEKLFF. The CDR3 DNA reads as TGTGCCAGCAGCTTAGGGAGTGCAACTAATGAAAAACTGTTTTTT.